This TCR beta chain emerged from a study of blood T cell repertoires in COVID-19 (dated by TCRdb to the early 2020s). For context, the study as a whole: The collaborator samples originated in the United States, Italy and Spain and spanned the acute and convalescent phases of COVID-19. The repertoires were released in a freely available public database intended as a resource for research on the immune response to SARS-CoV-2. Where HLA class I and class II types were available, the types were taken from metadata supplied by the sample provider, not from assay-based typing. The prospective study material was composed of cDNA or gDNA derived from T cells, B-cell-depleted T cells, or PBMCs. The dataset comprised deeply sampled blood TCRbeta repertoires from subjects exposed to, actively infected with, or recovered from COVID-19. The samples were drawn from the first 160 participants of the ongoing ImmuneRACE study and from 1,254 subjects provided by 6 global collaborators. Nearly every sample came with metadata listing a de-identified subject ID, COVID-19 status, age in years and sex.

The immunoSEQ Assay, a bias-controlled multiplex PCR, was used to amplify TCRbeta CDR3 regions from genomic DNA. From the authors' description of their analysis: The number of nucleated cells in each sample was estimated from the amplification of reference gene primers within the assay. Sequence reads were collapsed and filtered to measure the absolute abundance of every unique TCRbeta CDR3 rearrangement. For each sample, productive Simpson clonality was calculated as the square root of Simpson's diversity index over productive rearrangements. In TCRdb, the immuneACCESS table is reduced to in-frame sequences with V and J assigned. These tables do not hold every clone; where another copy was compared, an unresolved V gene accounts for under half, and the others remain unexplained. That table furnishes V, J and clone size, whereas the DNA furnished D and trimming. Present in this sample are about 330,000 clones, about 90% of which were seen just once. Of the sample, 5% is held by the ten largest clones.

Participants in the prospective study were enrolled through a virtual design, were aged about 18 to 100 years, and lived in 20 to 30 United States geographic areas. Cohort assignment in the prospective study relied on participant-reported clinical history from a screening survey and a study questionnaire. For ImmuneRACE Cohort 3, a participant was defined as recovered based on two consecutive negative NP/OP PCR tests, clearance by a healthcare professional, or resolution of symptoms. In the prospective study, mobile phlebotomists collected whole blood, serum and a nasopharyngeal or oropharyngeal swab from each participant. Prospective study participants could optionally give additional blood draws and questionnaires over a roughly two-month period. Blood samples from the prospective study were shipped frozen or at room temperature prior to DNA extraction. From a lookup of the germline V gene, CDR1 and CDR2 are KGHSH and LQKENI. The junction carries 14 bases between V and J, which are trimmed by 7 bases and 2 bases respectively. The CDR3 starts with the cysteine, ends with the phenylalanine, and has 14 residues. Left in the record is the CDR3 DNA by itself, 42 bases read in frame from the first base.

Broad study findings and their caveats: How much clinical and demographic metadata was included differed by source and by participant, and the metadata was provided uncurated.

A note on this clone: It has no known antigen specificity. Within one base of it there is no much larger clone, and no base qualities were kept.

The sequenced sample was PBMCs or T cells enriched from blood (not recorded which). The rearrangement joined TRBV18 to TRBJ2-5; TRBD1 is a possible D gene, resting on 6 matching bases. The receptor was derived from a man aged 25 to 45 who had recovered from COVID-19. The CDR3 here reads CASFADRSQETQYF. In nucleotides, the sequence is TGTGCCAGCTTCGCCGACAGGTCACAAGAGACCCAGTACTTC.